One and the same sample provided the 10 T cell receptor beta chains below, sequenced in a study of molecular identifiers for immune sequencing clone quantification. One entry per CDR3 protein, called by TCRdb with MiXCR from the PCR reads. The sample records about 640,000 distinct CDR3 sequences, just under 20% being singletons. Sequenced material: naive CD8+ T cells from blood, with Jurkat cell RNA spiked in. Subset reported: FACS-sorted CD8+CD4-CCR7+CD45RA+ naive T cells. The origin of the receptors is a human donor in good health. Some libraries in this study had Jurkat cell RNA spiked in.

This clonotype was counted only a few times. J is TRBJ1-1 and V is TRBV24-1, with D uncertain. This CDR3 is 14 amino acids long. The V gene's germline CDR1 is KGHDR and CDR2 SFDVKD. The V gene lost 4 bases and the J gene lost 5 bases, with 13 bases spanning the gap. CDR3 sequence: CATSETGGKTEAFF. DNA for the CDR3: TGTGCCACCAGTGAAACCGGCGGGAAAACTGAAGCTTTCTTT.

There are a few counts of this clonotype. The chain combines TRBV5-6 with TRBJ2-5, with D possibly called TRBD1 or TRBD2 (9 bases each). Germline V CDR1 and CDR2: SGHDT, YYEEEE. V lost 2 bases to trimming and J lost 3 bases, with 20 bases between them. The CDR3 covers 17 residues. The CDR3 spells CASSFDRGSSGEETQYF. CDR3 bases: TGTGCCAGCAGCTTTGACAGGGGGTCTAGCGGGGAAGAGACCCAGTACTTC. The full variable domain, its missing parts supplied by reference TRBV5-6 and TRBJ2-5, is DAGVTQSPTHLIKTRGQQVTLRCSPKSGHDTVSWYQQALGQGPQFIFQYYEEEERQRGNFPDRFSGHQFPNYSSELNVNALLLGDSALYLCASSFDRGSSGEETQYFGPGTRLLVL.

There are many counts of this clonotype. The genes are TRBV9 and TRBJ2-7; TRBD2 agrees at 9 bases. The CDR3 runs 14 residues. Trimming removed 4 bases from V and 0 bases from J; junction bases left unmatched: 2. Germline V gene data show CDR1 as SGDLS and CDR2 as YYNGEE. CDR3 protein: CASSPSGTSYEQYF. In DNA, the CDR3 is TGTGCCAGCAGCCCTAGCGGGACCTCCTACGAGCAGTACTTC.

With respect to this clonotype: A much larger clonotype is one base distant, so this may be a read error. V is TRBV5-6 and J is TRBJ2-3; a weak D match, TRBD1 (5 bases). The CDR3 has 15 amino acids. The germline V gene encodes CDR1 SGHDT and CDR2 YYEEEE. V lost 3 bases to trimming and J lost 1 base, with 12 bases between them. As DNA, the CDR3 is TGTGCCAGCAGCTGGGGCAGGGCCCGCACAGATACGCAGTATTTT. Protein product: CASSWGRARTDTQYF.

This clonotype was seen a few times. The chain employs TRBV30 and TRBJ2-5; D gene ambiguous. This CDR3 has 12 residues. Trimming shortened V by 0 bases and J by 7 bases, and 9 bases separated the two germline ends. Germline-derived CDR1 and CDR2 are GTSNPN and SVGIG (reference sequence). CDR3 in amino acids: CAWSVDVWTQYF. The DNA for the CDR3 is TGTGCCTGGAGTGTAGATGTCTGGACCCAGTACTTC.

The chain carries TRBV2 and TRBJ1-2, with a tentative D call TRBD1 (5 bases). V lost 7 bases, J lost 0 bases, and 9 bases lay in between. Germline V gives CDR1 SNHLY, CDR2 FYNNEI. CDR3 length: 13 amino acids. The CDR3 protein is CASTGHPNYGYTF. In DNA, the CDR3 is TGTGCCAGCACTGGACATCCTAACTATGGCTACACCTTC.

This clonotype was observed at least ten times. The rearrangement links TRBV20-1 to TRBJ1-1; D possibly corresponds to TRBD1 (6 bases). This CDR3 comprises 16 residues. The V end lost 0 bases, the J end lost 0 bases, and 14 bases lay between the germline ends. Per germline, CDR1 DFQATT and CDR2 SNEGSKA (reference sequence). The CDR3 sequence: CSARDPDSPLNTEAFF. The DNA for the CDR3 is TGCAGTGCTAGAGATCCGGACAGCCCATTGAACACTGAAGCTTTCTTT.

This clonotype was detected ten times or more. The gene calls are TRBV7-6 and TRBJ2-7, with 8 positions matching TRBD1. In germline, CDR1 is SGHVS, CDR2 FNYEAQ. V shed 3 bases, J shed 4 bases, and the junction held 5 bases outside the gene matches. The CDR3 totals 14 residues. Here the CDR3 reads CASSFATGDYEQYF. The DNA of the CDR3 is TGTGCCAGCAGCTTCGCGACAGGGGATTACGAGCAGTACTTC.

In this sample, this clonotype turned up many times. This chain links TRBV19 with TRBJ2-7; 8 bases line up with TRBD1. Germline CDR1 is LNHDA and CDR2 is SQIVND (reference sequence). CDR3 size: 16 residues. V shed 6 bases, J shed 4 bases, and the junction held 14 bases outside the gene matches. CDR3 protein: CASSPPSGTGGYEQYF. As DNA, the CDR3 is TGTGCCAGTAGCCCCCCATCGGGGACAGGAGGGTACGAGCAGTACTTC.

This clonotype has at least ten counts. The rearrangement uses TRBV25-1 and TRBJ2-5, with a tentative D call TRBD1 (5 bases). This CDR3 spans 16 amino acids. Germline V gives CDR1 MGHDK, CDR2 SYGVNS. V shed 3 bases and J shed 2 bases, with 16 bases lying between them. For the CDR3, the DNA is TGTGCCAGCAGTGACCGGACAAAAGCCGGGCAAGAGACCCAGTACTTC. This codes for CASSDRTKAGQETQYF.